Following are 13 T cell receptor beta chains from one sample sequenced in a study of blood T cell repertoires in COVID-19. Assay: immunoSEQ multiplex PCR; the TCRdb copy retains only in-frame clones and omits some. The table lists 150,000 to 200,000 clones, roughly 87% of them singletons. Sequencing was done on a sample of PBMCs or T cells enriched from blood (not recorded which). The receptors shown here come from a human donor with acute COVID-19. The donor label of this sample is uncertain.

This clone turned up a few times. CDR3: CASRMDRDNQPQHF. CDR3 in DNA: TGTGCCAGCAGGATGGACAGGGACAATCAGCCCCAGCATTTT. The rearrangement uses TRBV2 and TRBJ1-5; 8 nucleotides agree with TRBD1. The V and J ends lost 6 bases and 3 bases, in that order; junction bases with no gene match: 4. Germline CDR1 SNHLY, CDR2 FYNNEI. This CDR3 contains 14 residues.

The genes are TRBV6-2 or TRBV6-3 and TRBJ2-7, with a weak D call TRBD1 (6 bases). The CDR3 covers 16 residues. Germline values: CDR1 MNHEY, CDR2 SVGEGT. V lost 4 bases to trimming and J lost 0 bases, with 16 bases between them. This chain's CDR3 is CASSSAGLGGSYEQYF. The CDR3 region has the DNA TGTGCCAGCAGTTCGGCTGGATTAGGGGGCTCCTACGAGCAGTACTTC.

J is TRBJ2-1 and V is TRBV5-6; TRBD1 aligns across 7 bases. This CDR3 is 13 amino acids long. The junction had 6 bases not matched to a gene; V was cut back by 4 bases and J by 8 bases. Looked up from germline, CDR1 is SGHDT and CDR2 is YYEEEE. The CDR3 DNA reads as TGTGCCAGCAGCAATCTTCAGGGGGATGAGCAGTTCTTC. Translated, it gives CASSNLQGDEQFF.

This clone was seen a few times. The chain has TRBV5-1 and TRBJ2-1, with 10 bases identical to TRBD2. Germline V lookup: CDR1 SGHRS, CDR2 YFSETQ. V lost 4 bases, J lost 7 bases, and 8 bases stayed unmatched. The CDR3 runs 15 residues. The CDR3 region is CASSLPAGGRNEQFF. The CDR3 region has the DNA TGCGCCAGCAGCCTCCCAGCGGGGGGGCGGAATGAGCAGTTCTTC.

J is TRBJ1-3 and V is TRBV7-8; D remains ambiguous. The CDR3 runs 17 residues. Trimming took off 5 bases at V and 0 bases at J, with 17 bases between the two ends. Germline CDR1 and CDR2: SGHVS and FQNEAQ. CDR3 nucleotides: TGTGCCAGCAGCGCCCGAACAGCCTTATACTCTGGAAACACCATATATTTT. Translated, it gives CASSARTALYSGNTIYF. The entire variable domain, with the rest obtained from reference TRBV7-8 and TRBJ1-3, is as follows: GAGVSQSPRYKVAKRGQDVALRCDPISGHVSLFWYQQALGQGPEFLTYFQNEAQLDKSGLPSDRFFAERPEGSVSTLKIQRTQQEDSAVYLCASSARTALYSGNTIYFGEGSWLTVV.

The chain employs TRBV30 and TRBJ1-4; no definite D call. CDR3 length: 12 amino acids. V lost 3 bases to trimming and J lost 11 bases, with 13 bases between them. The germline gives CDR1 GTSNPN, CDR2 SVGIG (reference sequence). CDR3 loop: CAWRAGTAKLFF. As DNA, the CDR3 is TGTGCCTGGAGGGCAGGAACGGCCAAACTGTTTTTT. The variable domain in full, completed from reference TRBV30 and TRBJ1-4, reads SQTIHQWPATLVQPVGSPLSLECTVEGTSNPNLYWYRQAAGRGLQLLFYSVGIGQISSEVPQNLSASRPQDRQFILSSKKLLLSDSGFYLCAWRAGTAKLFFGSGTQLSVL.

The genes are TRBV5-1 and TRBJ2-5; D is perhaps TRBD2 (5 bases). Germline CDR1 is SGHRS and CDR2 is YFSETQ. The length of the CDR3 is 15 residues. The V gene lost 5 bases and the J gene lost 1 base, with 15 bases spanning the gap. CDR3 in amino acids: CASSLRPGIQETQYF. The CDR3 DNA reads TGCGCCAGCAGTTTACGCCCCGGGATCCAAGAGACCCAGTACTTC.

CDR3 in DNA: TGTGCCAGTAGTATCGGGGATCGTCAGCCCCAGCATTTT. Translating it yields CASSIGDRQPQHF. The V call is TRBV19, the J call TRBJ1-5; D unclear. V was cut by 3 bases and J by 6 bases, with 9 bases left in between. Germline V lookup: CDR1 LNHDA, CDR2 SQIVND (reference sequence). The CDR3 spans 13 residues.

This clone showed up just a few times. The CDR3 DNA reads TGTGCCAGCAGTGACGGGGGGGGCTATGGCTACACCTTC. Its protein is CASSDGGGYGYTF. The chain carries TRBV6-4 and TRBJ1-2; TRBD1 is a possible D gene (5 bases). The CDR3 runs 13 residues. Trimming cost V 2 bases and J 4 bases, with 8 bases left between them. Per germline, CDR1 MRHNA and CDR2 SNTAGT.

The CDR3 DNA reads TGCGCCAGCAGCCAAGGGGCAGGGGCGAACTATGGCTACACCTTC. Translation gives CASSQGAGANYGYTF. This sequence joins TRBV4-1 and TRBJ1-2; possibly TRBD1 for D (6 bases). The CDR3 is 15 amino acids. The V and J ends lost 1 base and 2 bases respectively, with 11 bases between them. The V gene's germline CDR1 is MGHRA and CDR2 YSYEKL.

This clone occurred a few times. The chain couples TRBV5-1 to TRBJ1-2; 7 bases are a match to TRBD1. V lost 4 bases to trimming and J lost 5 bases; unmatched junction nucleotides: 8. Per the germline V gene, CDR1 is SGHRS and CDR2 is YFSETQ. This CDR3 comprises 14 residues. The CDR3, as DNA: TGCGCCAGCAGCCTTGGGACAGTCGGATATGGCTACACCTTC. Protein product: CASSLGTVGYGYTF. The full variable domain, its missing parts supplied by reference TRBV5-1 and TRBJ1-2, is KAGVTQTPRYLIKTRGQQVTLSCSPISGHRSVSWYQQTPGQGLQFLFEYFSETQRNKGNFPGRFSGRQFSNSRSEMNVSTLELGDSALYLCASSLGTVGYGYTFGSGTRLTVV.

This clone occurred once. Here the CDR3 DNA reads TGTGCCAGCAGTGAAGGGGAGCACACTGAAGCTTTCTTT. Translation gives CASSEGEHTEAFF. The chain carries TRBV2 and TRBJ1-1; no firm D call. Trimming pared 1 base from V and 3 bases from J, leaving 6 bases between. Germline V gene lookup returns CDR1 SNHLY and CDR2 FYNNEI. The CDR3 has 13 residues.

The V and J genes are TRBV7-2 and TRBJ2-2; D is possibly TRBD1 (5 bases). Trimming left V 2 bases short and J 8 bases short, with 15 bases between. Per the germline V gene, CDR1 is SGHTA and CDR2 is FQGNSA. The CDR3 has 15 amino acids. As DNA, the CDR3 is TGTGCCAGCAGCTTAATAGCAGGGCTCTCGGGGGAGCTGTTTTTT. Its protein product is CASSLIAGLSGELFF. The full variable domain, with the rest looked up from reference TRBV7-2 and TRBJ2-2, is GAGVSQSPSNKVTEKGKDVELRCDPISGHTALYWYRQSLGQGLEFLIYFQGNSAPDKSGLPSDRFSAERTGGSVSTLTIQRTQQEDSAVYLCASSLIAGLSGELFFGEGSRLTVL.